The T cell receptor (beta chain) described here comes from a study of T cells in Graves' hyperthyroidism and ophthalmopathy (dated by TCRdb to between 2019 and 2020). The study in broad terms: Peripheral blood samples were taken at the time of initial diagnosis, prior to any treatment. The 85 to 100 discovery patients were divided at random into training and test sets in a 7:3 ratio. Prospective prediction of ophthalmopathy was tested in an independent validation cohort consisting of 18 to 20 hyperthyroidism patients and approximately 16 patients who later progressed to ophthalmopathy. A discovery cohort of about a hundred patients, about 43 with Graves' ophthalmopathy and roughly 59 with stable Graves' hyperthyroidism, was used to find distinguishing TCR V-J signatures. Following sampling, methimazole starting at 30 mg daily was given to hyperthyroidism patients, and high-dose intravenous methylprednisolone was given to ophthalmopathy patients. TCR Vbeta CDR3 sequencing of 135 peripheral blood samples (approximately 44 ophthalmopathy, approximately 80 hyperthyroidism and roughly 17 progressor patients) is reported in the paper. In about 6 Graves' hyperthyroidism patients, the study also compared T-cell repertoires from thyroid tissue with T-cell repertoires from blood. What the research found in general, with its limitations: No statistical method was used to set the sample size in advance, and investigators knew the group allocation. In cross-validation, a model built on a 13 V-J signature told ophthalmopathy apart from stable hyperthyroidism with about 90% sensitivity and 81% to 82% specificity, and in testing the same model reached 80%/75%. In validation, progression to ophthalmopathy was predicted by the model with 70% to 71% sensitivity and approximately 78% specificity, a median of roughly 6.4 months before onset. Most expanded thyroid clonotypes (frequency above 0.001) were also detected in blood, suggesting blood repertoires may reflect thyroid immune responses.

Relative to germline, V is missing 5 bases and J is missing 7 bases, with 13 bases of the junction outside any gene match. The CDR3 numbers 15 residues from cysteine through phenylalanine. The retained sequence is limited to the CDR3, 45 bases, with the frame set at the first base. The germline V gene encodes CDR1 MNHEY and CDR2 SMNVEV (reference sequence). This clonotype was seen at least ten times. This clone's antigen is unknown. Nothing much larger sits one base from this clone, and base qualities are not available. Stable Graves' hyperthyroidism was defined as no progression to ophthalmopathy during 18 months of follow-up. Hyperthyroidism patients were newly diagnosed, with disease duration under 2 months, and aged 18 to 65 years. Any patient with an uncontrolled infection, another autoimmune disease, pregnancy or lactation was excluded. Diagnoses were established on the basis of clinical symptoms, serum thyroxine and TRAb, thyroid ultrasound, and orbital computed tomography. PBMCs were separated from 10 ml of fresh peripheral blood using Ficoll-Paque density gradient centrifugation. Trizol reagent was used to extract total RNA, and RNA quality was then checked on an Agilent 2100 Bioanalyzer.

The TCR beta CDR3 regions were amplified from the RNA transcripts. The TCR CDR3 was subjected to a first round of RT-PCR using the HTBI primer set and the Qiagen OneStep RT-PCR kit. The libraries were constructed in a second round of multiplex PCR and then size-selected and purified. Paired-end sequencing of the libraries was performed with 100 bp reads on an Illumina HiSeq2000. Under the source paper's analysis protocol: SOAPnuke was used to process the raw data, throwing out any read that contained adapters or uncalled bases, had a mean Phred below 15, or lacked an exact constant-primer or identifier match. High-quality paired reads were merged with COPE v1.2.5, and unique nucleotide sequences were defined as clonotypes. MiTCR v1.1 was used to align the clonotypes against IMGT TRBV, TRBD and TRBJ reference segments. The analysis was restricted to V-J combinations with a frequency above 0.0001, which together covered just over 99% of the repertoires. A TCS score was defined as the ratio of F50 (clonal expansion) to E x V (chaos), with BLOSUM62-based TCRdist applied between CDR3 peptides within each V-J. Welch's t-statistics and random forest reduced 500 to 550 V-J features to some 14, which were used in a naive Bayes classifier (R e1071). TCRdb reworked the public reads: Q25 trimming with fastp, MiXCR clone assembly, productive beta chains retained. Duplicate CDR3 protein sequences are folded into a single record with the most common DNA and genes. V and J calls and clone size were set by TCRdb, not the authors. The sample has around 420,000 distinct CDR3 sequences on record, approximately 13% of them singletons. The ten largest clonotypes hold 5.3% of the sample.

This chain is built from TRBV27 and TRBJ2-7, and 8 junctional nucleotides match TRBD1. The TCR originated in a woman aged 18-30 years with Graves' hyperthyroidism. The source material was blood. This receptor has the CDR3 CASSQRDRSRGEQYF. The sequenced DNA is TGTGCCAGCAGTCAACGGGACAGGTCTAGAGGGGAGCAGTACTTC.